Below are 32 T cell receptor beta chains sequenced from a single sample in a study of Ad26.COV2.S vaccination and SARS-CoV-2 variants. Treatment denoted: over 15 received Ad26.COV2.S at low or high dose, single or two shots; a few received placebo; per-sample allocation not given. Specimen acquisition occurred on day 63 following the initial vaccine or placebo injection. Produced via immunoSEQ multiplex PCR; TCRdb's table is partial and in-frame only. The table has some 390,000 clones, approximately 90% seen once. The sequenced sample was peripheral blood, obtained in a trial of Ad26.COV2.S vaccine versus placebo. The receptors here all came from a person aged 18 to 65 who received the Ad26.COV2.S COVID-19 vaccine or a placebo.

The CDR3 sequence is CASSISATNEKLFF. CDR3 sequence (DNA): TGTGCCAGTAGTATCAGTGCAACTAATGAAAAACTGTTTTTT. This chain joins TRBV19 and TRBJ1-4; D uncertain. Trimming cost V 3 bases and J 0 bases, with 5 bases left between them. This CDR3 contains 14 residues. CDR1 and CDR2 from the germline V gene are LNHDA and SQIVND (reference sequence).

The chain is built from TRBV29-1 and TRBJ2-1; D is perhaps TRBD1 (5 bases). Trimming removed 3 bases from V and 10 bases from J, with 16 bases in between. The CDR3 extends over 13 amino acids. CDR1 and CDR2 from the germline V gene are SQVTM and ANQGSEA. The CDR3 nucleotides are TGCAGCGTTGAGAGACAAGGGGTCGGGGAGCAGTTCTTC. It yields the protein CSVERQGVGEQFF.

This clone was counted many times. The chain joins TRBV6-1 to TRBJ1-4; D unclear. This CDR3 region has 11 residues. Germline CDR1 and CDR2: MNHNS and SASEGT. V was shortened by 2 bases and J by 8 bases, with 3 bases between the two germline ends. CDR3 region: CASSEREKLFF. The DNA of the CDR3 is TGTGCCAGCAGTGAACGGGAAAAACTGTTTTTT.

This clone has more than one count but fewer than ten. The same CDR3 arises from other DNA sequences in this sample as well. The CDR3 here is CASSLVNTEAFF. CDR3 nucleotides: TGTGCCAGCAGCTTAGTGAACACTGAAGCTTTCTTT. The chain has TRBV7-8 and TRBJ1-1; the D is unclear. Germline V CDR1 and CDR2: SGHVS, FQNEAQ. V was pared by 1 base and J by 0 bases, with 0 bases between. The length of the CDR3 is 12 residues.

The chain joins TRBV5-1 to TRBJ1-6, with D unclear. CDR3 size: 12 residues. Trimming shortened V by 3 bases and J by 10 bases, and 8 bases separated the two germline ends. Germline CDR1 and CDR2: SGHRS and YFSETQ. CDR3 sequence: CASSSLGSPLHF. The DNA of the CDR3 is TGCGCCAGCAGCTCCTTGGGGTCACCCCTCCACTTT.

The chain couples TRBV27 to TRBJ1-6; 9 bases agree with TRBD1. CDR1 is MNHEY and CDR2 is SMNVEV in the germline V gene (reference sequence). This CDR3 comprises 16 residues. V lost 4 bases, J lost 7 bases, and 8 bases stayed unmatched. The CDR3 reads CASSSLAGTGNSPLHF. DNA for the CDR3: TGTGCCAGCAGTTCGTTAGCCGGGACAGGGAATTCACCCCTCCACTTT.

V usage is TRBV2 and J usage is TRBJ1-1; D ambiguous. V was clipped by 2 bases and J by 6 bases, with 1 base between them. The CDR3 consists of 10 residues. CDR1 and CDR2 from the germline V gene are SNHLY and FYNNEI. In DNA, the CDR3 is TGTGCCAGCAGTGAACCTGAAGCTTTCTTT. This translates into CASSEPEAFF.

CDR3 DNA: TGCGCCAGCAGCCGGGACACCCCTTACGAGCAGTACTTC. The encoded protein is CASSRDTPYEQYF. The chain couples TRBV4-1 to TRBJ2-7, with a weak D call TRBD1 (6 bases). This CDR3 comprises 13 residues. Trimming took off 4 bases at V and 4 bases at J, with 11 bases between the two ends. Germline V gene lookup returns CDR1 MGHRA and CDR2 YSYEKL.

V usage is TRBV2 and J usage is TRBJ2-7; D gene uncertain. The V and J ends lost 2 bases and 6 bases respectively, with 8 bases between them. Germline V gives CDR1 SNHLY, CDR2 FYNNEI. The CDR3 totals 12 residues. The CDR3 nucleotides are TGTGCCAGCAGTGAACCTAATTCCGAGCAGTACTTC. Its protein is CASSEPNSEQYF.

The gene calls are TRBV5-5 and TRBJ2-7; 7 bases align to TRBD1. This CDR3 contains 16 residues. Germline V CDR1 and CDR2: SGHKS, YYEKEE (reference sequence). V dropped 0 bases and J dropped 3; count of bases not matched to a gene: 9. CDR3 in amino acids: CASSLGQGPSYYEQYF. In DNA form, the CDR3 reads TGTGCCAGCAGCTTGGGACAGGGTCCTTCCTACTACGAGCAGTACTTC.

The chain joins TRBV5-5 to TRBJ1-2, with D tentatively TRBD1 (6 bases). CDR1 SGHKS and CDR2 YYEKEE come from the germline V gene (reference sequence). The ends were cut back, 0 bases at V and 7 bases at J, with 10 bases in the middle. CDR3 length: 13 residues. The CDR3 coding sequence is TGTGCCAGCAGCTTGGTAGGGACATTTGGCTACACCTTC. Translated: CASSLVGTFGYTF.

V is TRBV18 and J is TRBJ2-1; the match to TRBD1 covers 9 bases. Looked up from germline, CDR1 is KGHSH and CDR2 is LQKENI. Unmatched junction bases numbered 7, after V lost 4 bases and J lost 9 bases. CDR3 length: 14 residues. Written as DNA, the CDR3 is TGTGCCAGCTCACTTTGGGACAGGGCCGGTGAGCAGTTCTTC. It is translated as CASSLWDRAGEQFF.

The V and J genes are TRBV5-1 and TRBJ2-7; 11 nucleotides match TRBD2. V shed 3 bases and J 0 bases; nucleotides not matched to a gene: 5. The germline gives CDR1 SGHRS, CDR2 YFSETQ. The CDR3 has 16 residues. CDR3 bases: TGCGCCAGCAGCTATACAGGGACTAGCGGCTCCTACGAGCAGTACTTC. Amino acid sequence: CASSYTGTSGSYEQYF.

This chain joins TRBV5-5 and TRBJ2-2, with D maybe TRBD1 (6 bases). Germline-derived CDR1 and CDR2 are SGHKS and YYEKEE (reference sequence). The CDR3 consists of 15 residues. V was pared by 3 bases and J by 5 bases, with 14 bases between. The CDR3 is CASSWDTLRTGELFF. CDR3 DNA: TGTGCCAGCAGCTGGGACACCCTGAGGACCGGGGAGCTGTTTTTT.

This chain joins TRBV4-1 and TRBJ1-4; possible D gene TRBD1, 5 bases. Germline-derived CDR1 and CDR2 are MGHRA and YSYEKL. This CDR3 has 16 amino acids. Trimming took 2 bases from V and 8 from J, leaving 18 bases between them. The CDR3 spells CASSQLGTGGGEKLFF. The CDR3 nucleotides are TGCGCCAGCAGCCAACTGGGTACAGGAGGAGGCGAAAAACTGTTTTTT.

The chain links TRBV11-2 to TRBJ2-1, with D hard to call. CDR1 is SGHAT and CDR2 is FQNNGV in the germline V gene. V lost 0 bases, J lost 5 bases, and 8 bases lay in between. CDR3 length: 14 amino acids. The CDR3 sequence: CASSLDSTDNEQFF. CDR3 sequence (DNA): TGTGCCAGCAGCTTAGATAGTACGGACAATGAGCAGTTCTTC.

CDR3 protein: CASSVSPRRAGGGQGYTF. The CDR3 nucleotides are TGTGCCAGCAGCGTCTCCCCTCGTCGAGCAGGGGGTGGCCAGGGCTACACCTTC. This sequence joins TRBV9 and TRBJ1-2, with 7 bases aligning to TRBD1. This CDR3 comprises 18 residues. Germline V lookup: CDR1 SGDLS, CDR2 YYNGEE. J gave up 8 bases and V 2 bases, and 21 bases lay outside the gene matches.

The V call is TRBV6-5, the J call TRBJ2-1; maybe TRBD2 (5 bases). This CDR3 has 14 amino acids. V lost 2 bases and J lost 7, with 12 bases in between. Germline loops: CDR1 MNHEY, CDR2 SVGAGI. The CDR3 here is CASSYRGINNEQFF. CDR3 DNA sequence: TGTGCCAGCAGTTACAGAGGGATCAATAATGAGCAGTTCTTC.

This clone was detected only once. This chain uses TRBV3-1 (or the pseudogene TRBV3-2) with TRBJ2-7; no reliable D call. The germline gives CDR1 LGHDT, CDR2 YNNKEL (reference sequence). Trimming took 0 bases from V and 6 from J, leaving 15 bases between them. The CDR3 loop spans 15 amino acids. The CDR3 here is CASSQENSRTGEQYF. The CDR3 DNA is TGTGCCAGCAGCCAAGAAAATTCCAGAACTGGCGAGCAGTACTTC.

V is TRBV6-1 and J is TRBJ2-1; D call uncertain. The CDR3 extends over 12 amino acids. V lost 3 bases and J lost 6, with 6 bases in between. Looked up from germline, CDR1 is MNHNS and CDR2 is SASEGT. The CDR3, as DNA: TGTGCCAGCAGTGACAGGACCAATGAGCAGTTCTTC. Translated: CASSDRTNEQFF.

The chain has TRBV11-2 and TRBJ1-2; no reliable D call. Deletions cut 4 bases from V and 0 bases from J, with 9 bases between. The CDR3 is made up of 14 amino acids. Germline CDR1 is SGHAT and CDR2 is FQNNGV. The CDR3 spells CASSSTLANYGYTF. CDR3 sequence (DNA): TGTGCCAGCAGCTCCACCTTAGCTAACTATGGCTACACCTTC.

This chain links TRBV6-5 with TRBJ2-1; the match to TRBD2 covers 14 bases. Germline trimming cut 5 bases from V and 8 bases from J; bases unmatched to any gene: 5. The CDR3 covers 15 residues. CDR1 and CDR2 from the germline V gene are MNHEY and SVGAGI. This CDR3 reads CASSKTSGGAYEQFF. In DNA, the CDR3 is TGTGCCAGCAGTAAGACTAGCGGGGGGGCCTATGAGCAGTTCTTC.

The chain combines TRBV5-6 with TRBJ1-3; D unresolved. V was shortened by 4 bases and J by 4 bases, with 18 bases between the two germline ends. The CDR3 length is 16 residues. Germline lookup yields CDR1 SGHDT and CDR2 YYEEEE. This CDR3 is CASSILPSGRGNTIYF. In DNA, the CDR3 is TGTGCCAGCAGCATACTACCGTCAGGTCGCGGAAACACCATATATTTT.

This rearrangement joins TRBV6-2 or TRBV6-3 to TRBJ2-3; D perhaps matches TRBD1 (5 bases). The CDR3 is made up of 12 amino acids. V lost 2 bases and J 8 bases, leaving 8 bases between the germline ends. Germline CDR1 and CDR2: MNHEY and SVGEGT. CDR3 sequence (DNA): TGTGCCAGCAGTTACAGGGGCCCTACGCAGTATTTT. It codes for CASSYRGPTQYF.

Notes on this clone: Compared with germline, one end of the junction differs, possibly owing to a read error. The rearrangement uses TRBV3-1 (or the pseudogene TRBV3-2) and TRBJ1-6, with D unclear. Germline V lookup: CDR1 LGHDT, CDR2 YNNKEL (reference sequence). This CDR3 region has 9 residues. DNA of the CDR3: TGTGCCAGCAGCCGGGAAGTCCGCTTT. This sequence encodes CASSREVRF.

The V and J genes are TRBV27 and TRBJ1-2; TRBD1 might be the D (5 bases). V was shortened by 8 bases and J by 2 bases, with 12 bases between the two germline ends. The V gene's germline CDR1 is MNHEY and CDR2 SMNVEV (reference sequence). The CDR3 sequence is 13 residues long. The CDR3 nucleotides are TGTGCCAGCGCCTCGGGACTCAACTATGGCTACACCTTC. Amino acid sequence: CASASGLNYGYTF.

The V gene is TRBV3-1 (or the pseudogene TRBV3-2), the J gene TRBJ2-5; a possible D gene is TRBD2 (5 bases). The CDR3 is 13 amino acids. Germline V gives CDR1 LGHDT, CDR2 YNNKEL (reference sequence). V dropped 3 bases and J dropped 5 bases, with 10 bases sitting between them. This chain's CDR3 is CASSQRDRETQYF. The CDR3 DNA is TGTGCCAGCAGCCAGAGGGATAGGGAGACCCAGTACTTC.

CDR3 sequence: CASSSWDYEQYF. DNA of the CDR3: TGTGCCAGCAGCTCTTGGGATTACGAGCAGTACTTC. The chain is built from TRBV7-6 and TRBJ2-7; no clear D gene. V shed 4 bases and J shed 4 bases, with 8 bases lying between them. Germline V gives CDR1 SGHVS, CDR2 FNYEAQ. The CDR3 totals 12 residues.

V usage is TRBV6-5 and J usage is TRBJ2-5, with D possibly TRBD1 on 7 matching bases. Per germline, CDR1 MNHEY and CDR2 SVGAGI. The CDR3 is 14 residues long. V was trimmed by 9 bases and J by 4 bases, leaving 18 bases between them. The CDR3 DNA reads as TGTGCCAGATACCCCCAGGGGGGTGGAGAGACCCAGTACTTC. Translating it yields CARYPQGGGETQYF.

The V call is TRBV2, the J call TRBJ1-5; D not certain. The V and J ends lost 1 base and 0 bases respectively, with 4 bases between them. CDR3 length: 14 residues. Germline V CDR1 and CDR2: SNHLY, FYNNEI. The CDR3 loop reads CASSEGSSNQPQHF. The CDR3 bases are TGTGCCAGCAGTGAAGGCAGTAGCAATCAGCCCCAGCATTTT. Drawing the rest from reference TRBV2 and TRBJ1-5, the complete variable domain is EPEVTQTPSHQVTQMGQEVILRCVPISNHLYFYWYRQILGQKVEFLVSFYNNEISEKSEIFDDQFSVERPDGSNFTLKIRSTKLEDSAMYFCASSEGSSNQPQHFGDGTRLSIL.

For this clone: Different DNA sequences within this sample yield the same CDR3. J is TRBJ1-5 and V is TRBV12-3 or TRBV12-4; no firm D call. V lost 3 bases and J 1 base, leaving 1 base between the germline ends. This CDR3 is built from 12 residues. The CDR3 nucleotides read TGTGCCAGCAGTTTCAGCAATCAGCCCCAGCATTTT. It specifies CASSFSNQPQHF.

The J gene is TRBJ1-4, the V gene TRBV6-5; D possibly corresponds to TRBD1 (5 bases). Germline V CDR1 and CDR2: MNHEY, SVGAGI. Deletions cut 6 bases from V and 5 bases from J, with 10 bases between. The CDR3 extends over 13 amino acids. As DNA, the CDR3 is TGTGCCAGCAGGGGGCTTGGGAATGAAAAACTGTTTTTT. This sequence encodes CASRGLGNEKLFF.